The rows below give T cell receptor beta chains drawn from one sample of a study of spatial heterogeneity in lung cancer. TCRdb passed the 5' RACE reads through MiXCR, listing each CDR3 protein once. This table has 6,000 to 9,500 distinct CDR3 sequences, roughly 8.7% appearing once. Source: lung tumor tissue, taken at surgery. Receptors were obtained from a male donor with early-stage non-small cell lung cancer. Each CDR3 is given with its conserved first and last residue. D genes are given only for firm matches. Clone size appears in some rows only: once, few, many, or a class for an expanded clone.

clone_size: .; v_call: TRBV10-3; d_call: .; j_call: TRBJ1-2; cdr3_nt: TGTGCCATCGGCCCGGACAGCTATGGCTACACCTTC; cdr3_aa: CAIGPDSYGYTF
clone_size: many; v_call: TRBV4-2; d_call: TRBD1; j_call: TRBJ2-5; cdr3_nt: TGTGCCAGCAGCCAGGACGGACAGGGGTCTTCGATAGAGACCCAGTACTTC; cdr3_aa: CASSQDGQGSSIETQYF
clone_size: medium-sized; v_call: TRBV4-2; d_call: .; j_call: TRBJ2-3; cdr3_nt: TGTGCCAGCAGCCAGGGTATAATGACGAGCGTAGATACGCAGTATTTT; cdr3_aa: CASSQGIMTSVDTQYF
clone_size: many; v_call: TRBV15; d_call: .; j_call: TRBJ2-5; cdr3_nt: TGTGCCACCAGCAGAGATAGGTCCGCAGGGGAAGGGACCCAGTACTTC; cdr3_aa: CATSRDRSAGEGTQYF
clone_size: medium-sized; v_call: TRBV12-3/TRBV12-4; d_call: .; j_call: TRBJ2-3; cdr3_nt: TGTGCCAGCAGTGGACTGAGCCTTTACACAGATACGCAGTATTTT; cdr3_aa: CASSGLSLYTDTQYF
clone_size: .; v_call: TRBV19; d_call: .; j_call: TRBJ2-1; cdr3_nt: TGTGCCAGTGGTGGGTATGAGCAGTTCTTC; cdr3_aa: CASGGYEQFF
clone_size: medium-sized; v_call: TRBV12-3/TRBV12-4; d_call: .; j_call: TRBJ1-1; cdr3_nt: TGTGCCAGCAGTTTAAAGTCTGGGGTGGGTGCTTTCTTT; cdr3_aa: CASSLKSGVGAFF
clone_size: medium-sized; v_call: TRBV28; d_call: .; j_call: TRBJ2-4; cdr3_nt: TGTGCCAGCAGTTTACAGGGCGGGCAAAACATTCAGTACTTC; cdr3_aa: CASSLQGGQNIQYF
clone_size: many; v_call: TRBV5-1; d_call: TRBD1; j_call: TRBJ1-2; cdr3_nt: TGCGCCAGCAGCGGGACAGGGGGCGCCCCGGGGGGCTACACCTTC; cdr3_aa: CASSGTGGAPGGYTF
clone_size: medium-sized; v_call: TRBV20-1; d_call: TRBD1; j_call: TRBJ2-5; cdr3_nt: TGCAGTGCCTCGACAGGGGGCTTCAAGACCCAGTACTTC; cdr3_aa: CSASTGGFKTQYF
clone_size: .; v_call: TRBV20-1; d_call: .; j_call: TRBJ2-2; cdr3_nt: TGCAGTGTGAGGCTACTAGCCTCCCCCGGGGGCGCCGGGGAGCTGTTTTTT; cdr3_aa: CSVRLLASPGGAGELFF
clone_size: .; v_call: TRBV2; d_call: .; j_call: TRBJ1-3; cdr3_nt: TGTGCCAGCAGTCGGGACTTATCCGGAAACACCATATATTTT; cdr3_aa: CASSRDLSGNTIYF
clone_size: medium-sized; v_call: TRBV12-3/TRBV12-4; d_call: .; j_call: TRBJ1-4; cdr3_nt: TGTGCCAGCAGGGACCCCTTTAATGAAAAACTGTTTTTT; cdr3_aa: CASRDPFNEKLFF
clone_size: few; v_call: TRBV6-5; d_call: .; j_call: TRBJ2-3; cdr3_nt: TGTGCCAGACGGAGTACGACCACAGATACGCAGTATTTT; cdr3_aa: CARRSTTTDTQYF
clone_size: many; v_call: TRBV3-1; d_call: TRBD2; j_call: TRBJ2-1; cdr3_nt: TGTGCCAGCAGCCAAGGGAGCGGGAGGGCCGATGAGCAGTTCTTC; cdr3_aa: CASSQGSGRADEQFF
clone_size: medium-sized; v_call: TRBV6-5; d_call: .; j_call: TRBJ1-1; cdr3_nt: TGTGCCAGCAGTTATGGAGGAGGAGCTTTCTTT; cdr3_aa: CASSYGGGAFF
clone_size: medium-sized; v_call: TRBV7-9; d_call: TRBD2; j_call: TRBJ2-1; cdr3_nt: TGTGCCAGCAGCCTCCCTCTAGCGGACTACAATGAGCAGTTCTTC; cdr3_aa: CASSLPLADYNEQFF
clone_size: medium-sized; v_call: TRBV27; d_call: TRBD2; j_call: TRBJ2-3; cdr3_nt: TGTGCCAGCAGGGGACTAGCGGGAGGGGAAGATACGCAGTATTTT; cdr3_aa: CASRGLAGGEDTQYF
clone_size: medium-sized; v_call: TRBV6-1; d_call: .; j_call: TRBJ1-1; cdr3_nt: TGTGCCAGCAGGAGGGGAGGGGAGGACACTGAAGCTTTCTTT; cdr3_aa: CASRRGGEDTEAFF
clone_size: many; v_call: TRBV10-3; d_call: .; j_call: TRBJ2-7; cdr3_nt: TGTGCCATCAGTGACCCGAGACATGGGATGGGGGAGCAGTACTTC; cdr3_aa: CAISDPRHGMGEQYF
clone_size: medium-sized; v_call: TRBV29-1; d_call: .; j_call: TRBJ2-5; cdr3_nt: TGCAGCGTGGGGACTGAGCCAGAGACCCAGTACTTC; cdr3_aa: CSVGTEPETQYF
clone_size: medium-sized; v_call: TRBV4-1; d_call: .; j_call: TRBJ1-5; cdr3_nt: TGCGCCAGCAGCCAAGGATCCGGGGCTTATAGCAATCAGCCCCAGCATTTT; cdr3_aa: CASSQGSGAYSNQPQHF
clone_size: many; v_call: TRBV2; d_call: TRBD2; j_call: TRBJ2-1; cdr3_nt: TGTGCCAGCAGTGGGGGGGGAGCCCGCTCCTACAATGAGCAGTTCTTC; cdr3_aa: CASSGGGARSYNEQFF
clone_size: medium-sized; v_call: TRBV7-2; d_call: .; j_call: TRBJ1-1; cdr3_nt: TGTGCCAGCAGCTTATGGGGTTTTCGGGAATTAACTGAAGCTTTCTTT; cdr3_aa: CASSLWGFRELTEAFF
clone_size: many; v_call: TRBV28; d_call: .; j_call: TRBJ2-7; cdr3_nt: TGTGCCACCCTCCCGGCGGGCAGAAATACATACGAGCAGTACTTC; cdr3_aa: CATLPAGRNTYEQYF
clone_size: many; v_call: TRBV6-5; d_call: TRBD2; j_call: TRBJ2-1; cdr3_nt: TGTGCCAGCAGCTCGGGTGGTGGCGGGAGGAGGTGGAGTTGGTTCTTC; cdr3_aa: CASSSGGGGRRWSWFF
clone_size: many; v_call: TRBV20-1; d_call: TRBD1; j_call: TRBJ1-6; cdr3_nt: TGCAGTGCTGGCGGGACAGGGCAAGATTCACCCCTCCACTTT; cdr3_aa: CSAGGTGQDSPLHF
clone_size: medium-sized; v_call: TRBV12-3/TRBV12-4; d_call: .; j_call: TRBJ2-5; cdr3_nt: TGTGCCAGCAGTTTAGCTAGCGCAGAGACCCAGTACTTC; cdr3_aa: CASSLASAETQYF
clone_size: medium-sized; v_call: TRBV7-9; d_call: TRBD1; j_call: TRBJ2-7; cdr3_nt: TGTGCCAGCAGCGCTCGGGACAGTTACGAGCAGTACTTC; cdr3_aa: CASSARDSYEQYF
clone_size: medium-sized; v_call: TRBV5-1; d_call: .; j_call: TRBJ2-1; cdr3_nt: TGCGCCAGCAGCAGCGGGTACTCCTACAATGAGCAGTTCTTC; cdr3_aa: CASSSGYSYNEQFF
clone_size: many; v_call: TRBV5-1; d_call: .; j_call: TRBJ2-7; cdr3_nt: TGCGCCAGCAGCTTGTTTCAGGGGTCGGTCTACGAGCAGTACTTC; cdr3_aa: CASSLFQGSVYEQYF
clone_size: many; v_call: TRBV7-8; d_call: TRBD2; j_call: TRBJ2-1; cdr3_nt: TGTGCCAGCAGCTTCGGGACTAGCGGGGCTGATGAGCAGTTCTTC; cdr3_aa: CASSFGTSGADEQFF
clone_size: medium-sized; v_call: TRBV5-1; d_call: TRBD2; j_call: TRBJ2-1; cdr3_nt: TGCGCCAGCAGCCCCGGCCGGCTAGCGGGAGAAAGGTATGAGCAGTTCTTC; cdr3_aa: CASSPGRLAGERYEQFF
clone_size: medium-sized; v_call: TRBV9; d_call: .; j_call: TRBJ2-3; cdr3_nt: TGTGCCAGCAGCGTAGCAGGTCCTAGCACAGATACGCAGTATTTT; cdr3_aa: CASSVAGPSTDTQYF
clone_size: many; v_call: TRBV7-2; d_call: TRBD1; j_call: TRBJ2-7; cdr3_nt: TGTGCCAGCAGCAGGACAGGGGACAGTACCTACGAGCAGTACTTC; cdr3_aa: CASSRTGDSTYEQYF
clone_size: many; v_call: TRBV2; d_call: .; j_call: TRBJ2-5; cdr3_nt: TGTGCCAGCAGAACAACGGGGGAGACCCAGTACTTC; cdr3_aa: CASRTTGETQYF
clone_size: .; v_call: TRBV5-1; d_call: TRBD1; j_call: TRBJ2-5; cdr3_nt: TGCGCCAGCACCAATACCTTCGGACAGGCACAAGAGACCCAGTACTTC; cdr3_aa: CASTNTFGQAQETQYF